This T cell receptor beta chain is from a study of human T cells and chemical hapten exposure. TCRdb reprocessed the RACE reads via MiXCR and lists one record per CDR3 protein. This sample has about 290,000 distinct CDR3 sequences, with over 7.5% found just once. V was trimmed by 1 base and J by 8 bases, leaving 14 bases between them. The CDR3 sequence is 14 residues long. Germline V gene data show CDR1 as KGHSH and CDR2 as LQKENI. Noted time point: pre-sensitization, week 0. Treatment reported: therapeutic diphenylcyclopropenone sensitization with weekly scalp DPC. Donation of samples came from alopecia patients who were 18 to 70 years old and suitable for DPC. This clonotype showed up just a few times.

The sequenced sample was whole blood, obtained in connection with sensitization to the hapten diphenylcyclopropenone (DPC). This TCR was sampled from a man younger than 35 with alopecia areata. Some clones in this sample may be carry-over from other donors' samples. J is TRBJ1-1 and V is TRBV18; D might be TRBD1 (6 bases). The CDR3 DNA follows: TGTGCCAGCTCACCACGGGACATAAGAGGGGAAGCTTTCTTT. Translated: CASSPRDIRGEAFF.